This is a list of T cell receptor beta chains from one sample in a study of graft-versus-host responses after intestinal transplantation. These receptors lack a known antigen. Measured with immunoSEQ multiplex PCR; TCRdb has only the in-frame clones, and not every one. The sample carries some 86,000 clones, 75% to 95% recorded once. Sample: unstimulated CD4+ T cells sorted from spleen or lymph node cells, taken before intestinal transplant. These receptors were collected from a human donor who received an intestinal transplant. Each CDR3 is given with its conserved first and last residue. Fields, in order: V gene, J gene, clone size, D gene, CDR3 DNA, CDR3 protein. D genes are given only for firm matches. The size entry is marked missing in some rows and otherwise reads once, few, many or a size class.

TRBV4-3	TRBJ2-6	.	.	TGCGCCAGCGGGGAGACGTACTCTGGGGCCAACGTCCTGACTTTC	CASGETYSGANVLTF
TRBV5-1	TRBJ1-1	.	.	TGCGCCAGCAGCTGGACCGCCGGGAGCCAAGCTTTCTTT	CASSWTAGSQAFF
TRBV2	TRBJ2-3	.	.	TGTGCCAGCAGTGAAGTGGTAGGGGTTAGCACAGATACGCAGTATTTT	CASSEVVGVSTDTQYF
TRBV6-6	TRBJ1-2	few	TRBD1	TGTGCCAGCAGTACAGGGGCGAACTATGGCTACACCTTC	CASSTGANYGYTF
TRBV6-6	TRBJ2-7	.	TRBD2	TGTGCCAGCAGTTACCTGGGGGGACTAGCGGGGTACGAGCAGTACTTC	CASSYLGGLAGYEQYF
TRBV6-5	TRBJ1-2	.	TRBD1	TGTGCCAGCAGTAGACAGGGAAAGGGCAACTATGGCTACACCTTC	CASSRQGKGNYGYTF
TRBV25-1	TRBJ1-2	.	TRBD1	TGTGCCAGCAGTGAATGGGACAGGGATGGCTACACCTTC	CASSEWDRDGYTF
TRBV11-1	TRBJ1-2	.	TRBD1	TGTGCCAGCAGCTTAGAGCGGACAGGGAAAGGCTACACCTTC	CASSLERTGKGYTF
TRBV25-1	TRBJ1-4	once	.	TGTGCCAGCAACCACGGGGGGACTAATGAAAAACTGTTTTTT	CASNHGGTNEKLFF
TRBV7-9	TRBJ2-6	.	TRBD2	TGTGCCAGCAGCTTAGCGCGGGGGGGCGCCGGCTCTGGGGCCAACGTCCTGACTTTC	CASSLARGGAGSGANVLTF
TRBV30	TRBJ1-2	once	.	TGTGCCTGGAGTGGCCGGGTTTGGGCTAACTATGGCTACACCTTC	CAWSGRVWANYGYTF
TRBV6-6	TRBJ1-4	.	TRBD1	TGTGCCAGCAGTCCAGACAGGGGCCGGGAAAAACTGTTTTTT	CASSPDRGREKLFF
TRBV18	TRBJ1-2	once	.	TGTGCCAGCTCACCAGGGGAGTATGGCTACACCTTC	CASSPGEYGYTF
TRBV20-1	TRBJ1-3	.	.	TGCAGTGCCACCCTAGGGGACACCATATATTTT	CSATLGDTIYF
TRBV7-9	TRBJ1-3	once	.	TGTGCCAGCAGCTTAACCGTCGGGGCTGGAAACACCATATATTTT	CASSLTVGAGNTIYF
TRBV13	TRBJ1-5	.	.	TGTGCCAGCAGCTTAGCACTGAGAATCTTGCAGCCCCAGCATTTT	CASSLALRILQPQHF
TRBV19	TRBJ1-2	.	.	TGTGCCAGTAGTAGTCAGGGGAAGGGGAACTATGGCTACACCTTC	CASSSQGKGNYGYTF
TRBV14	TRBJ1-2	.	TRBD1	TGTGCCAGCACCGCCCCTGCAGGGGGCTATGGCTACACCTTC	CASTAPAGGYGYTF
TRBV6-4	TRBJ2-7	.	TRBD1	TGTGCCAGCAGTGACCCGGGACAGGGGAAATTTGGGCCCCCTTACGAGCAGTACTTC	CASSDPGQGKFGPPYEQYF
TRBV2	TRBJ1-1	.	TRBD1	TGTGCCAGCAGTCCCGGGACAGGGTTGGCCACTGAAGCTTTCTTT	CASSPGTGLATEAFF
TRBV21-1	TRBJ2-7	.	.	TGTGCCAGCAGCAGGACTAGCGGGATAAGTCCCTACGAGCAGTACTTC	CASSRTSGISPYEQYF
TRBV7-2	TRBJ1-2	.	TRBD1	TGTGCCAGCAGCGCGTGGACAGGGGGTAATGGCTACACCTTC	CASSAWTGGNGYTF
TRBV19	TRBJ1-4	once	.	TGTGCCAGTAGTATAGGGAGGAATGAAAAACTGTTTTTT	CASSIGRNEKLFF
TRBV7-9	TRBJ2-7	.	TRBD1	TGTGCCAGCAGCTTAGGGGGGACAGGGGTGTACGAGCAGTACTTC	CASSLGGTGVYEQYF
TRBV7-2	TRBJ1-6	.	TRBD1	TGTGCCAGCAGCCTCTATTCGGGACAGGGGGCCCTCCACTTT	CASSLYSGQGALHF
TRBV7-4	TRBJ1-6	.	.	TGTGCCAGCAGCTTACCCGGGGAGAGCTCCTATAATTCACCCCTCCACTTT	CASSLPGESSYNSPLHF
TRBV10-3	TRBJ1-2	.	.	TGTGCCATCAGTGTCGAGGCCGTGGGCTATGGCTACACCTTC	CAISVEAVGYGYTF
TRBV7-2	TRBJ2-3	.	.	TGTGCCATGGGGCTTCGGGGCACAGATACGCAGTATTTT	CAMGLRGTDTQYF
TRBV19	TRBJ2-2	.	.	TGTGCCAGTAGTATTTTCATAGCTGTGAACACCGGGGAGCTGTTTTTT	CASSIFIAVNTGELFF
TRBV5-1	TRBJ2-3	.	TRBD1	TGCGCCAGCAGCTTGGGACAGGGCCGGACAGATACGCAGTATTTT	CASSLGQGRTDTQYF
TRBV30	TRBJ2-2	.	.	TGTGCCTGGAGTGTTTTAAACACCGGGGAGCTGTTTTTT	CAWSVLNTGELFF
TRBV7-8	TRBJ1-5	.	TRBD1	TGTGCCAGCAGCTTGGACAGGGGGCCCCAGCCCCAGCATTTT	CASSLDRGPQPQHF
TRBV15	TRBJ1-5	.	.	TGTGCCACCAGCAGAGGGGGAGATCAGCCCCAGCATTTT	CATSRGGDQPQHF
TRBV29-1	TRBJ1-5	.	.	TGCAGCGTTGAAAAGAGGGATTGGGATGGCAATCAGCCCCAGCATTTT	CSVEKRDWDGNQPQHF
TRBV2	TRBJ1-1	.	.	TGTGCCCTACGGGTGAACACTGAAGCTTTCTTT	CALRVNTEAFF
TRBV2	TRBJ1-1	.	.	TGTGCCAGCAGTGGCGGCGGGGACACTGAAGCTTTCTTT	CASSGGGDTEAFF
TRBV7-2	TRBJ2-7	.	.	TGTGCCAGCAGCCTCGGTCCAGGGGTCTACGAGCAGTACTTC	CASSLGPGVYEQYF
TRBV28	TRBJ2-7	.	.	TGTGCCAGCACCTCCTCCTGGGGCGGGACCTACGAGCAGTACTTC	CASTSSWGGTYEQYF
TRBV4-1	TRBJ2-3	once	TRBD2	TGCGCCAGCAGCCAAGATGAGGCGGATGAACGGGGGGGCCTGACAGATACGCAGTATTTT	CASSQDEADERGGLTDTQYF
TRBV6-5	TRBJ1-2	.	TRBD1	TGTGCCAGCAGCGCAACAGGGGTTTACGGCTACACCTTC	CASSATGVYGYTF
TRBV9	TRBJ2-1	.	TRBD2	TGTGCCAGCAGCGTCATAGCGGGGGCCCTATCATACAATGAGCAGTTCTTC	CASSVIAGALSYNEQFF
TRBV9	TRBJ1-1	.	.	TGTGCCAGCAGCCCTTTCGGCCGGGGGAGCGGCACTGAAGCTTTCTTT	CASSPFGRGSGTEAFF
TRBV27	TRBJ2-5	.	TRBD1	TGTGCCAGCAGGGGACAGGGCACTTGGCAAGAGACCCAGTACTTC	CASRGQGTWQETQYF
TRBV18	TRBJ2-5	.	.	TGTGCCAGCCAGGTGGGGCAGCTCGAGACCCAGTACTTC	CASQVGQLETQYF
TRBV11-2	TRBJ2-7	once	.	TGTGCCAGCAGCTTAGCGCGGGGGCCGAACTACGAGCAGTACTTC	CASSLARGPNYEQYF
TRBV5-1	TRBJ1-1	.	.	TGCGCCGGCAGCTTGGAAACCAGGGACACTAACACTGAAGCTTTCTTT	CAGSLETRDTNTEAFF
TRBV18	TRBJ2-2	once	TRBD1	TGTGCCAGCTCACTACAGGGGGCGCCCACCGGGGAGCTGTTTTTT	CASSLQGAPTGELFF
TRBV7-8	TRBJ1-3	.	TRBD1	TGTGCCAGCAGCCAGGGCCAGGGGGCACGAAACACCATATATTTT	CASSQGQGARNTIYF
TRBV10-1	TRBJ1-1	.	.	TGCGCCAGCAGTGAGCTTCGGTGGAGCAGAGCTTTCTTT	CASSELRWSRAFF
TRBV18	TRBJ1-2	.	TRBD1	TGTGCCAGCTCACCTGGACAGGGGGAGTATGGCTACACCTTC	CASSPGQGEYGYTF
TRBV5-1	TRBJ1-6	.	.	TGCGCCAGCAGCTTGTTGAGCGAACGGTCACCCCTCCACTTT	CASSLLSERSPLHF
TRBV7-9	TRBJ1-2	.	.	TGTGCCAGCAGCTTAGAGGGGGGGCTGGACTACACCTTC	CASSLEGGLDYTF